This T cell receptor beta chain was captured in a study of cytomegalovirus exposure and HLA in healthy donors. PCR was performed using 60 Vbeta and 13 Jbeta primers. TCRdb's table, derived via immunoSEQ multiplex PCR, lists solely in-frame clones and lacks some. Here the sample spans about 170,000 clones, around 83% being singletons. The CDR3 length is 16 residues. CDR1 is LNHDA, CDR2 SQIVND, per germline (reference sequence). Trimming removed 4 bases from V and 6 bases from J; junction bases left unmatched: 5. The chain joins TRBV19 to TRBJ2-1; TRBD2 matches 14 bases. The clonotype originates from a man aged 25 to 40 in good health and CMV-seropositive. Specimen: PBMCs. The chain's CDR3 is CASSSRTSGRFNEQFF. The CDR3 DNA sequence: TGTGCCAGTAGTAGCAGGACTAGCGGGAGGTTCAATGAGCAGTTCTTC. The whole variable domain, filled in from reference TRBV19 and TRBJ2-1, reads DGGITQSPKYLFRKEGQNVTLSCEQNLNHDAMYWYRQDPGQGLRLIYYSQIVNDFQKGDIAEGYSVSREKKESFPLTVTSAQKNPTAFYLCASSSRTSGRFNEQFFGPGTRLTVL.